Below are 22 T cell receptor beta chains sequenced from a single sample in a study of blood T cell repertoires in COVID-19. Here immunoSEQ multiplex PCR was the method, and the copy in TCRdb shows in-frame clones only, minus some. The sample consists of around 380,000 clones, approximately 87% of them appearing once. The sequenced material came from PBMCs or T cells enriched from blood (not recorded which). These receptors were collected from a man aged 25 to 45 who had recovered from COVID-19.

The chain links TRBV18 to TRBJ2-6; TRBD1 is a possible D gene (5 bases). V was shortened by 1 base and J by 3 bases, with 7 bases between the two germline ends. Looked up from germline, CDR1 is KGHSH and CDR2 is LQKENI. The CDR3 runs 15 residues. The DNA for the CDR3 is TGTGCCAGCTCACCACTAGGGGATGGGGCCAACGTCCTGACTTTC. Encoded protein: CASSPLGDGANVLTF.

This clone occurred once. This chain connects TRBV11-2 to TRBJ2-5; a weak D match, TRBD1 (7 bases). CDR1 and CDR2 from the germline V gene are SGHAT and FQNNGV. This CDR3 contains 16 residues. V gave up 3 bases and J gave up 2 bases, with 16 bases separating them. In DNA, the CDR3 is TGTGCCAGCAGCTTTCAGGGGGGCACCACACAAGAGACCCAGTACTTC. Its protein is CASSFQGGTTQETQYF.

This clone occurred once. The chain combines TRBV10-2 with TRBJ1-5; no clear D. Germline V gives CDR1 WSHSY, CDR2 SAAADI. V was shortened by 2 bases and J by 0 bases, with 11 bases between the two germline ends. This CDR3 contains 16 residues. CDR3: CASSEIGFYSNQPQHF. Here the CDR3 DNA reads TGCGCCAGCAGTGAGATCGGTTTTTATAGCAATCAGCCCCAGCATTTT.

In its sample, this clone was seen a few times. This rearrangement joins TRBV6-2 or TRBV6-3 to TRBJ2-2; 7 nucleotides align to TRBD2. CDR3 length equals 17 residues. CDR1 MNHEY and CDR2 SVGEGT come from the germline V gene. With 0 bases clipped from V and 6 bases from J, the junction kept 10 bases outside the gene matches. CDR3 protein: CASSYSSGDSPPGELFF. CDR3 bases: TGTGCCAGCAGTTACTCGAGCGGGGACTCCCCCCCCGGGGAGCTGTTTTTT.

This rearrangement joins TRBV4-1 to TRBJ2-3, with 9 bases that match TRBD1. V lost 0 bases, J lost 2 bases, and 6 bases stayed unmatched. CDR1 and CDR2 (germline): MGHRA, YSYEKL. The CDR3 is made up of 17 amino acids. The CDR3 loop is CASSQETGGFNTDTQYF. In DNA form, the CDR3 reads TGCGCCAGCAGCCAAGAAACAGGGGGCTTTAACACAGATACGCAGTATTTT.

The chain carries TRBV5-1 and TRBJ2-2, with 7 bases fitting TRBD1. The closer fit of TRBJ1-4 to the DNA end suggests the J call may be wrong. The CDR3 has 14 amino acids. Germline loops: CDR1 SGHRS, CDR2 YFSETQ. CDR3 coding DNA: TGCGCCAGCAGCCCCGACAGGGCGCCATTAAAACTGTTTTTT. The encoded protein is CASSPDRAPLKLFF.

The V gene is TRBV5-1, the J gene TRBJ2-3, with TRBD2 matching over 11 bases. This CDR3 region has 15 residues. Per germline, CDR1 SGHRS and CDR2 YFSETQ. Unmatched junction bases numbered 5, after V lost 4 bases and J lost 4 bases. The CDR3 is CASSISGGASDTQYF. As DNA, the CDR3 is TGCGCCAGCAGCATTAGCGGGGGGGCCTCAGATACGCAGTATTTT.

This sequence joins TRBV27 and TRBJ2-3, with D perhaps matching TRBD1 (5 bases). V lost 5 bases and J 5 bases, leaving 14 bases between the germline ends. The CDR3 extends over 14 amino acids. Germline V gene lookup returns CDR1 MNHEY and CDR2 SMNVEV (reference sequence). The CDR3 coding sequence is TGTGCCAGCAGTCCGAGACAGCAACTAGATACGCAGTATTTT. Amino acid sequence: CASSPRQQLDTQYF.

The chain combines TRBV12-3 or TRBV12-4 with TRBJ1-3, with D hard to call. V was pared by 3 bases and J by 1 base, with 4 bases between. This CDR3 has 13 residues. The CDR3 coding sequence is TGTGCCAGCAGTTTGTTATCTGGAAACACCATATATTTT. Its translation is CASSLLSGNTIYF.

The V call is TRBV18, the J call TRBJ1-4, with D possibly being TRBD1 (6 bases). Germline CDR1 and CDR2: KGHSH and LQKENI. Trimming pared 5 bases from V and 14 bases from J, leaving 15 bases between. This CDR3 is 12 amino acids long. The CDR3 sequence: CASSGTGRGLFF. The CDR3 coding sequence is TGTGCCAGCTCAGGCACAGGGAGAGGTCTGTTTTTT.

The V call is TRBV7-9, the J call TRBJ1-2, with D uncertain. The germline V gene encodes CDR1 SEHNR and CDR2 FQNEAQ (reference sequence). This CDR3 spans 12 amino acids. V gave up 5 bases and J gave up 9 bases, with 13 bases separating them. Here the CDR3 reads CASSPGGIRYTF. In nucleotides, the CDR3 is TGTGCCAGCAGCCCCGGCGGGATTCGCTACACCTTC.

This clone was counted a few times. The chain uses TRBV5-1 and TRBJ2-2; TRBD1 agrees at 8 bases. The J segment lost 1 base and the V segment lost 0 bases, leaving 2 bases of the junction unmatched. The CDR3 is made up of 16 amino acids. The V gene's germline CDR1 is SGHRS and CDR2 YFSETQ. The CDR3 nucleotides are TGCGCCAGCAGCTTGGCCGGGACAGGGAACACCGGGGAGCTGTTTTTT. Encoded protein: CASSLAGTGNTGELFF.

This sequence joins TRBV9 and TRBJ2-5; D unresolved. V lost 0 bases and J lost 5, with 11 bases in between. Germline lookup yields CDR1 SGDLS and CDR2 YYNGEE. The CDR3 spans 14 residues. DNA for the CDR3: TGTGCCAGCAGCGTAGGTAGCACTTCGGAGACCCAGTACTTC. Translating it yields CASSVGSTSETQYF.

The table lists this clone with a few counts. V is TRBV7-8 and J is TRBJ1-5; D is uncertain. Germline CDR1 is SGHVS and CDR2 is FQNEAQ. V lost 0 bases and J 0 bases, leaving 9 bases between the germline ends. CDR3 length equals 16 residues. Written as DNA, the CDR3 is TGTGCCAGCAGCTTAGCGAGGGCAGCTAGCAATCAGCCCCAGCATTTT. Translating it yields CASSLARAASNQPQHF.

The J gene is TRBJ1-5, the V gene TRBV6-1; D unresolved. The CDR3 totals 16 residues. Germline values: CDR1 MNHNS, CDR2 SASEGT. Trimming pared 1 base from V and 5 bases from J, leaving 15 bases between. The CDR3 here is CASSEVGGRLYQPQHF. In nucleotides, the CDR3 is TGTGCCAGCAGTGAAGTAGGAGGCAGACTATATCAGCCCCAGCATTTT.

This chain connects TRBV2 to TRBJ2-6, with D maybe TRBD1 (5 bases). Trimming stripped 5 bases from V and 0 bases from J, with 8 bases between. CDR1 and CDR2 from the germline V gene are SNHLY and FYNNEI. The CDR3 contains 15 residues. CDR3 loop: CASSRQFSGANVLTF. The CDR3 coding sequence is TGTGCCAGCAGTAGACAGTTCTCTGGGGCCAACGTCCTGACTTTC.

V is TRBV6-5 and J is TRBJ2-1, with 9 bases that match TRBD2. Germline assignment: CDR1 MNHEY and CDR2 SVGAGI. Trimming removed 3 bases from V and 4 bases from J; junction bases left unmatched: 7. This CDR3 spans 16 amino acids. The CDR3 nucleotides are TGTGCCAGCAGTTATTCATTAGCGGGGGTTTACAATGAGCAGTTCTTC. It encodes CASSYSLAGVYNEQFF.

This sequence joins TRBV30 and TRBJ1-2, with 10 bases that match TRBD1. The V gene's germline CDR1 is GTSNPN and CDR2 SVGIG (reference sequence). With 7 bases clipped from V and 8 bases from J, the junction kept 4 bases outside the gene matches. CDR3 length equals 11 residues. The CDR3 region is CASDRGWGYTF. CDR3 nucleotide sequence: TGTGCCTCGGACAGGGGGTGGGGCTACACCTTC.

V is TRBV9 and J is TRBJ2-3; 8 nucleotides agree with TRBD1. The CDR3 is 15 amino acids. Germline V gives CDR1 SGDLS, CDR2 YYNGEE. V lost 4 bases, J lost 6 bases, and 10 bases stayed unmatched. This CDR3 reads CASSPQQGAGDTQYF. CDR3 DNA: TGTGCCAGCAGCCCACAGCAGGGGGCGGGGGATACGCAGTATTTT.

This clone was observed a handful of times. The gene calls are TRBV9 and TRBJ1-3, with D uncertain. CDR1 is SGDLS, CDR2 YYNGEE, per germline. V lost 0 bases to trimming and J lost 2 bases, with 12 bases between them. This CDR3 contains 16 residues. The CDR3: CASSVDFTDTGNTIYF. In nucleotides, the CDR3 is TGTGCCAGCAGCGTAGACTTTACAGATACTGGAAACACCATATATTTT. Full variable domain (rest looked up from reference TRBV9 and TRBJ1-3): DSGVTQTPKHLITATGQRVTLRCSPRSGDLSVYWYQQSLDQGLQFLIQYYNGEERAKGNILERFSAQQFPDLHSELNLSSLELGDSALYFCASSVDFTDTGNTIYFGEGSWLTVV.

The chain is built from TRBV5-1 and TRBJ1-6; D remains unclear. The CDR3 contains 14 residues. CDR1 is SGHRS, CDR2 YFSETQ, per germline. The ends were cut back, 1 base at V and 5 bases at J, with 7 bases in the middle. Here the CDR3 reads CASSLTANNSPLHF. The CDR3 bases are TGCGCCAGCAGCTTGACAGCCAATAATTCACCCCTCCACTTT.

The rearrangement links TRBV28 to TRBJ1-1; 9 bases are a match to TRBD1. This CDR3 has 15 residues. Trimming cost V 10 bases and J 5 bases; bases outside gene matches: 14. The germline gives CDR1 MDHEN, CDR2 SYDVKM. The CDR3 loop is CAITVPGQGRTEAFF. For the CDR3, the DNA is TGTGCCATAACTGTCCCGGGACAGGGCCGGACTGAAGCTTTCTTT.